Sequencing of this T cell receptor beta chain was carried out in a study of blood T cell repertoires in COVID-19. The protocol was immunoSEQ multiplex PCR, while the TCRdb copy is restricted to in-frame clones and leaves out a portion. The sample consists of tens of thousands of clones, 87% of them appearing once. V lost 8 bases to trimming and J lost 5 bases; unmatched junction nucleotides: 11. The length of the CDR3 is 16 residues. Germline CDR1 reads SNHLY; CDR2 reads FYNNEI. Sample: peripheral blood. The chain combines TRBV2 with TRBJ2-3; 12 bases fit TRBD1. The source of this sequence is a woman aged 45-60 years with acute or convalescent COVID-19. CDR3 in DNA: TGTGCCAGCGACGCGGGACAGGGGGCCATTGGAGATACGCAGTATTTT. Translation: CASDAGQGAIGDTQYF.